This T cell receptor beta chain was recovered during a study of blood T cell repertoires in COVID-19. Whole-study context: The United States, Italy and Spain provided the acute and convalescent COVID-19 samples.

Germline assignment: CDR1 MGHDK and CDR2 SYGVNS. CDR3 size: 16 residues. The V segment lost 0 bases and the J segment 7 bases; nucleotides outside the gene matches: 11. Under the authors' procedure: Nucleated cell counts were estimated from reference gene primer amplification. Assay used: immunoSEQ multiplex PCR; TCRdb lists only in-frame clones, some missing. The D gene and trimming were derived from the DNA, and the V and J assignments and clone size from that table. The sample records roughly 160,000 clones, approximately 83% being singletons. This sequence originates from a man aged 60 to 69 with acute or convalescent COVID-19. Sequenced: peripheral blood. The chain couples TRBV25-1 to TRBJ1-2, with 7 bases lining up with TRBD1. CDR3 region: CASSEYTPGTAPGYTF. CDR3 DNA sequence: TGTGCCAGCAGTGAATATACCCCCGGGACAGCCCCTGGCTACACCTTC.